These T cell receptor beta chains were read from a single sample in a study of graft-versus-host responses after intestinal transplantation. Assay used: immunoSEQ multiplex PCR; TCRdb lists only in-frame clones, some missing. The data show about 96,000 clones, with roughly 92% seen just once and more than 0.3% held by the top ten. No cognate antigen is known for these TCRs. The source was unstimulated CD4+ T cells sorted from spleen or lymph node cells, collected before intestinal transplant. Receptors originate from a human donor who received an intestinal transplant. Each CDR3 is given with its conserved first and last residue. The D gene is left open where the match is weak. Part of the rows lack a size; the others show once, few, many or a class for expanded clones.

DNA: TGTGCCAGCAGCTTAGCTGGCAGGGCGAGGACTGAAGCTTTCTTT
CDR3: CASSLAGRARTEAFF
size: NA
V: TRBV7-8
J: TRBJ1-1
D: NA
length: 15

DNA: TGTGCCAGCAGTTTTGGACAGGGAAAGTATGGCTACACCTTC
CDR3: CASSFGQGKYGYTF
size: once
V: TRBV6-5
J: TRBJ1-2
D: TRBD1
length: 14

DNA: TGTGCCAGCAGCTTGACTAGCGGGAGCACAGATACGCAGTATTTT
CDR3: CASSLTSGSTDTQYF
size: NA
V: TRBV7-3
J: TRBJ2-3
D: TRBD2
length: 15

DNA: TGCGCCAGCACTTTGGGACTAGCGGGAGTTCCCTACGAGCAGTACTTC
CDR3: CASTLGLAGVPYEQYF
size: NA
V: TRBV5-1
J: TRBJ2-7
D: TRBD2
length: 16

DNA: TGTGCCAGCAGCATACGACCAGTTTCCTACAATGAGCAGTTCTTC
CDR3: CASSIRPVSYNEQFF
size: NA
V: TRBV9
J: TRBJ2-1
D: NA
length: 15

DNA: TGTGCCTGGAGTGTACGGCGGGAGGGCCTTGAGCAGTTCTTC
CDR3: CAWSVRREGLEQFF
size: NA
V: TRBV30
J: TRBJ2-1
D: TRBD2
length: 14

DNA: TGTGCCAGCAGTGATCTCCAGGGGGCGCAGACCTACGAGCAGTACTTC
CDR3: CASSDLQGAQTYEQYF
size: NA
V: TRBV2
J: TRBJ2-7
D: TRBD1
length: 16

DNA: TGTGCCAGCAGCTTTAGGACAGGGTGGGGTAATGAGCAGTTCTTC
CDR3: CASSFRTGWGNEQFF
size: once
V: TRBV5-6
J: TRBJ2-1
D: TRBD1
length: 15

DNA: TGTGCCAGCAAACTTCTAGTTCCGGATACGCAGTATTTT
CDR3: CASKLLVPDTQYF
size: NA
V: TRBV6-1
J: TRBJ2-3
D: NA
length: 13

DNA: TGCGCCAGCATGGGTCTCCGCCTCTCCTCCTACGAGCAGTACTTC
CDR3: CASMGLRLSSYEQYF
size: NA
V: TRBV5-1
J: TRBJ2-7
D: NA
length: 15

DNA: TGTGCCAGCCGAGAGGAGGGGCGGGAGACCCAGTACTTC
CDR3: CASREEGRETQYF
size: NA
V: TRBV18
J: TRBJ2-5
D: NA
length: 13

DNA: TGTGCCAGCACCTGGCAGGACGGCCTCAGCGGTGTTACGCAGTATTTT
CDR3: CASTWQDGLSGVTQYF
size: NA
V: TRBV5-6
J: TRBJ2-3
D: NA
length: 16

DNA: TGTGCCATCAGCGGGCCAGGAATAGCGGGAGGTAATGAGCAGTTCTTC
CDR3: CAISGPGIAGGNEQFF
size: NA
V: TRBV10-3
J: TRBJ2-1
D: TRBD2
length: 16

DNA: TGTGCCAGCAGTGTACAGGGGGCGGGCGGTTCACCCCTCCACTTT
CDR3: CASSVQGAGGSPLHF
size: NA
V: TRBV6-1
J: TRBJ1-6
D: TRBD1
length: 15

DNA: TGTGCCACCTTGTACGGGAGTGTGGAGACCCAGTACTTC
CDR3: CATLYGSVETQYF
size: NA
V: TRBV2
J: TRBJ2-5
D: NA
length: 13

DNA: TGTGCCAGTATGAACGGGAGGTTTGCCACTGAAGCTTTCTTT
CDR3: CASMNGRFATEAFF
size: few
V: TRBV19
J: TRBJ1-1
D: NA
length: 14

DNA: TGTGCCAGCAGCTTCAGACAGGGTAAATTCGAGCAGTACTTC
CDR3: CASSFRQGKFEQYF
size: NA
V: TRBV7-8
J: TRBJ2-7
D: TRBD1
length: 14

DNA: TGTGCCAGCAGCGTAGACCAGGGGGCGATGGGCGAGCAGTACTTC
CDR3: CASSVDQGAMGEQYF
size: once
V: TRBV9
J: TRBJ2-7
D: TRBD1
length: 15

DNA: TGTGCCAGCAGTTGGGACATTCTCTCCTCTGGAAACACCATATATTTT
CDR3: CASSWDILSSGNTIYF
size: NA
V: TRBV27
J: TRBJ1-3
D: NA
length: 16

DNA: TGTGCCATCAGTGAGTCACAGGGGGCGATTGGTGCTTTCTTT
CDR3: CAISESQGAIGAFF
size: NA
V: TRBV10-3
J: TRBJ1-1
D: TRBD1
length: 14

DNA: TGTGCCAGCAGTTACTCGTCCGCGACGAACACTGAAGCTTTCTTT
CDR3: CASSYSSATNTEAFF
size: NA
V: TRBV6-5
J: TRBJ1-1
D: NA
length: 15

DNA: TGTGCCAGCAGCCCCCGAAACGAAGCTTTCTTT
CDR3: CASSPRNEAFF
size: NA
V: TRBV7-9
J: TRBJ1-1
D: NA
length: 11

DNA: TGTGCCTGGAGTAACTGGGCCTCGTTCTCCTACGAGCAGTACTTC
CDR3: CAWSNWASFSYEQYF
size: NA
V: TRBV30
J: TRBJ2-7
D: NA
length: 15

DNA: TGCGCCAGCAGCCTCGGAGGGAGTTTAGGGACAGGCCGATACGAGCAGTACTTC
CDR3: CASSLGGSLGTGRYEQYF
size: once
V: TRBV5-1
J: TRBJ2-7
D: TRBD1
length: 18

DNA: TGCGCCAGCAGCCAGCCGGGGACAGTCTCTGGAAACACCATATATTTT
CDR3: CASSQPGTVSGNTIYF
size: NA
V: TRBV4-1
J: TRBJ1-3
D: TRBD1
length: 16

DNA: TGTGCCAGTAGTGAGGACAGCGGGAACACTGAAGCTTTCTTT
CDR3: CASSEDSGNTEAFF
size: NA
V: TRBV19
J: TRBJ1-1
D: NA
length: 14

DNA: TGTGCCAGTAAACGACAGAGAACAACCATTGAAGCTTTCTTT
CDR3: CASKRQRTTIEAFF
size: NA
V: TRBV6-5
J: TRBJ1-1
D: NA
length: 14

DNA: TGTGCCAGCAGCTTAGCGGTCGTCAGCTCGAACACTGAAGCTTTCTTT
CDR3: CASSLAVVSSNTEAFF
size: few
V: TRBV7-9
J: TRBJ1-1
D: NA
length: 16

DNA: TGTGCCAGCAGGACAGGGGTGTTGCACTATGGCTACACCTTC
CDR3: CASRTGVLHYGYTF
size: NA
V: TRBV2
J: TRBJ1-2
D: TRBD1
length: 14

DNA: TGTGCCAGCAGTTTAAAAAGGGGCTTTTTTAAAGAGACCCAGTACTTC
CDR3: CASSLKRGFFKETQYF
size: once
V: TRBV27
J: TRBJ2-5
D: NA
length: 16

DNA: TGCGCCAGCAGCCCAGAGGGGACCATGAACACTGAAGCTTTCTTT
CDR3: CASSPEGTMNTEAFF
size: NA
V: TRBV5-1
J: TRBJ1-1
D: NA
length: 15

DNA: TGTGCCAGCAGTTACTCGCCCAGGGCGAGCGAGCAGTACTTC
CDR3: CASSYSPRASEQYF
size: once
V: TRBV6-5
J: TRBJ2-7
D: NA
length: 14

DNA: TGTGCCAGCAGCTTAGGTTTGCACAGGGTTTATTCACCCCTCCACTTT
CDR3: CASSLGLHRVYSPLHF
size: NA
V: TRBV7-8
J: TRBJ1-6
D: NA
length: 16

DNA: TGTGCCAGCCGGTCGAGGAAAGAGAACTACGAGCAGTACTTC
CDR3: CASRSRKENYEQYF
size: NA
V: TRBV6-5
J: TRBJ2-7
D: NA
length: 14

DNA: TGTGCCAGTAGTATAAGTGGCAGGGGAAATGCCAAAAACATTCAGTACTTC
CDR3: CASSISGRGNAKNIQYF
size: NA
V: TRBV19
J: TRBJ2-4
D: NA
length: 17

DNA: TGTGCCAGCAGCTTATATGAAGATTACGAGCAGTACTTC
CDR3: CASSLYEDYEQYF
size: NA
V: TRBV7-9
J: TRBJ2-7
D: NA
length: 13

DNA: TGCAGCGTTGCCCAACGTTGGGGCTACACCTTC
CDR3: CSVAQRWGYTF
size: NA
V: TRBV29-1
J: TRBJ1-2
D: NA
length: 11

DNA: TGTGCCAGCAGTTACAGTGCCGAGCAGTACTTC
CDR3: CASSYSAEQYF
size: NA
V: TRBV6-5
J: TRBJ2-7
D: NA
length: 11

DNA: TGTGCCAGTAGTAAGGGGTTCGCGGGAGGGCCGGAGAATGAGCAGTTCTTC
CDR3: CASSKGFAGGPENEQFF
size: NA
V: TRBV19
J: TRBJ2-1
D: TRBD2
length: 17

DNA: TGTGCCAGCAGCTTGGGGACTAGCGGGACCACAGATACGCAGTATTTT
CDR3: CASSLGTSGTTDTQYF
size: NA
V: TRBV5-4
J: TRBJ2-3
D: TRBD2
length: 16

DNA: TGTGCCAGCTCACCCCTAGCGGAACAAGAGACCCAGTACTTC
CDR3: CASSPLAEQETQYF
size: NA
V: TRBV18
J: TRBJ2-5
D: TRBD2
length: 14

DNA: TGTGCCAGCAGTGCGGGGATTGGGAATCAGCCCCAGCATTTT
CDR3: CASSAGIGNQPQHF
size: NA
V: TRBV6-1
J: TRBJ1-5
D: NA
length: 14

DNA: TGTGCCAGCAGCTTGGGACAGGTTATGAACACTGAAGCTTTCTTT
CDR3: CASSLGQVMNTEAFF
size: NA
V: TRBV7-3
J: TRBJ1-1
D: TRBD1
length: 15

DNA: TGTGCCAGCATTGGTTTCTTGGAAGGATACGAGCAGTACTTC
CDR3: CASIGFLEGYEQYF
size: NA
V: TRBV6-5
J: TRBJ2-7
D: NA
length: 14

DNA: TGTGCCAGCGGGACAGGGCAATCACCCCTCCACTTT
CDR3: CASGTGQSPLHF
size: NA
V: TRBV28
J: TRBJ1-6
D: TRBD1
length: 12

DNA: TGTGCCAGCAGTTCACCCCGCAGGGGGCACTACTATGGCTACACCTTC
CDR3: CASSSPRRGHYYGYTF
size: NA
V: TRBV27
J: TRBJ1-2
D: TRBD1
length: 16

DNA: TGTGCCAGCAGTTTAAAATCGGTGGCAGGGGGCACTGAAGCTTTCTTT
CDR3: CASSLKSVAGGTEAFF
size: NA
V: TRBV27
J: TRBJ1-1
D: TRBD1
length: 16

DNA: TGTGCCAGCTCACCGAGGGACTCCCGATCCAGCTCCTACAATGAGCAGTTCTTC
CDR3: CASSPRDSRSSSYNEQFF
size: NA
V: TRBV18
J: TRBJ2-1
D: NA
length: 18

DNA: TGTGCCAGCAGCCGGACTGGGTCCTACAATGAGCAGTTCTTC
CDR3: CASSRTGSYNEQFF
size: NA
V: TRBV11-2
J: TRBJ2-1
D: NA
length: 14